A single sample gave rise to the 3 T cell receptor beta chains below, sequenced in a study of control samples from healthy donors and cancer patients. The data were produced by immunoSEQ multiplex PCR, yet TCRdb's version contains in-frame clones alone and is incomplete. Of over 110,000 clones listed, roughly 90% are singletons. The specimen sequenced was blood. The receptors come from a man younger than 45 in good health.

The chain is built from TRBV19 and TRBJ1-6; 8 bases map to TRBD1. J was trimmed by 8 bases and V by 3 bases; bases with no gene match: 6. The CDR3 is 15 residues long. Germline V gene lookup returns CDR1 LNHDA and CDR2 SQIVND (reference sequence). The CDR3: CASSMSGGIDSPLHF. The CDR3, as DNA: TGTGCCAGTAGTATGTCAGGGGGCATTGATTCACCCCTCCACTTT.

The chain uses TRBV29-1 and TRBJ2-3; D is possibly TRBD2 (6 bases). V was pared by 2 bases and J by 3 bases, with 6 bases between. The CDR3 has 12 amino acids. Germline values: CDR1 SQVTM, CDR2 ANQGSEA. CDR3 sequence reads: CSVERGTDTQYF. CDR3 DNA sequence: TGCAGCGTTGAACGGGGGACAGATACGCAGTATTTT.

This chain connects TRBV28 to TRBJ2-7; D gene ambiguous. V was cut by 1 base and J by 6 bases, with 10 bases left in between. This CDR3 contains 13 residues. The germline V gene encodes CDR1 MDHEN and CDR2 SYDVKM. In nucleotides, the CDR3 is TGTGCCAGCAGTTTATCGGGCAGCCCCGAGCAGTACTTC. It is translated as CASSLSGSPEQYF.